The 5 T cell receptor beta chains below come from one sample, sequenced in a study of cytomegalovirus exposure and HLA in healthy donors. Amplification used 60 Vbeta primers and 13 Jbeta primers. Generated by immunoSEQ multiplex PCR, the TCRdb table keeps only in-frame clones and is missing some. The sample contains approximately 54,000 clones, about four fifths of which appear only once. Input material: PBMCs. These receptors all stem from a woman aged 18-29 years in good health and CMV-seronegative.

V gene TRBV5-1 combines with J gene TRBJ2-2, with unresolved D. The CDR3 sequence is 15 residues long. The V gene's germline CDR1 is SGHRS and CDR2 YFSETQ. Trimming stripped 7 bases from V and 8 bases from J, with 21 bases between. The CDR3 DNA follows: TGCGCCAGCGTAAGCCAACCCGATTCGGTGGGGGAGCTGTTTTTT. As protein: CASVSQPDSVGELFF.

The V and J genes are TRBV28 and TRBJ1-2, with 8 bases fitting TRBD1. V was clipped by 4 bases and J by 2 bases; unmatched bases: 0. Germline loops: CDR1 MDHEN, CDR2 SYDVKM. CDR3 length: 13 amino acids. DNA of the CDR3: TGTGCCAGCAGTTGGGACAGGAACTATGGCTACACCTTC. This gives the protein CASSWDRNYGYTF.

This clone was detected only once. This chain connects TRBV6-6 to TRBJ2-7; TRBD1 might be the D (6 bases). This CDR3 has 16 amino acids. The ends were cut back, 0 bases at V and 0 bases at J, with 12 bases in the middle. Per germline, CDR1 MNHNY and CDR2 SVGAGI (reference sequence). The CDR3 loop reads CASSYSYRGHSYEQYF. CDR3 in DNA: TGTGCCAGCAGTTACTCCTATAGGGGACACTCCTACGAGCAGTACTTC.

The genes are TRBV6-5 and TRBJ2-7; D is uncertain. There are 11 residues in the CDR3. Germline lookup yields CDR1 MNHEY and CDR2 SVGAGI. Trimming shortened V by 6 bases and J by 2 bases, and 5 bases separated the two germline ends. The CDR3 DNA reads TGTGCCAGCAGGTTAGCCTACGAGCAGTACTTC. Translated, it gives CASRLAYEQYF.

CDR3 residues: CASSSGQGYYGYTF. The CDR3 nucleotides are TGTGCCAGCAGTTCGGGACAGGGGTACTATGGCTACACCTTC. The chain links TRBV6-5 to TRBJ1-2, with 10 bases identical to TRBD1. Germline V gene lookup returns CDR1 MNHEY and CDR2 SVGAGI. The ends lost 4 bases at V and 3 bases at J; junction bases unmatched: 2. This CDR3 is built from 14 residues.